The 19 T cell receptor beta chains reported below all come from one sample, sequenced in a study of CD8 T cells in ankylosing spondylitis. TCRdb independently ran MiXCR on the 5' RACE reads; one entry per CDR3 protein. The sample holds around 300,000 distinct CDR3 sequences, around 21% seen once. The sample comprised blood, either unsorted or a sorted T cell fraction (not recorded which). Every receptor here comes from a female donor with ankylosing spondylitis or in good health (not recorded which).

This chain joins TRBV20-1 and TRBJ1-1, with D hard to call. Trimming took 4 bases from V and 0 from J, leaving 6 bases between them. Germline V gene lookup returns CDR1 DFQATT and CDR2 SNEGSKA (reference sequence). The CDR3 extends over 12 amino acids. This CDR3 is CSATSMNTEAFF. The DNA of the CDR3 is TGCAGTGCTACGTCCATGAACACTGAAGCTTTCTTT.

The chain has TRBV6-6 and TRBJ2-7; D gene unclear. Trimming pared 1 base from V and 3 bases from J, leaving 7 bases between. The CDR3 consists of 13 residues. The germline gives CDR1 MNHNY, CDR2 SVGAGI (reference sequence). The CDR3, as DNA: TGTGCCAGCAGTTACTATGGGGACTACGAGCAGTACTTC. It encodes CASSYYGDYEQYF.

This clonotype was detected once. The V and J genes are TRBV15 and TRBJ2-3; D ambiguous. CDR1 is LNHNV and CDR2 is YYDKDF in the germline V gene (reference sequence). This CDR3 has 11 residues. V lost 2 bases and J 3 bases, leaving 0 bases between the germline ends. CDR3 amino acids: CATSRTDTQYF. The CDR3 DNA sequence: TGTGCCACCAGCAGAACAGATACGCAGTATTTT.

The V and J genes are TRBV6-6 and TRBJ1-5; possibly TRBD1 for D (5 bases). The germline CDR1 and CDR2 sequences are MNHNY and SVGAGI (reference sequence). This CDR3 region has 13 residues. Trimming left V 9 bases short and J 3 bases short, with 12 bases between. Here the CDR3 DNA reads TGTGCCAGTTCCCGGGACTACAATCAGCCCCAGCATTTT. Residues: CASSRDYNQPQHF.

This clonotype was detected ten times or more. This chain joins TRBV12-3 or TRBV12-4 and TRBJ2-5, with TRBD1 identical over 7 bases. The CDR3 length is 15 residues. V lost 5 bases to trimming and J lost 2 bases; unmatched junction nucleotides: 8. This chain's CDR3 is CASSPSTGPQETQYF. CDR3 in DNA: TGTGCCAGCAGTCCCTCGACAGGGCCTCAAGAGACCCAGTACTTC.

V and J are TRBV20-1 and TRBJ1-1, with D perhaps matching TRBD1 (5 bases). The CDR3 contains 13 residues. The V end lost 2 bases, the J end lost 0 bases, and 7 bases lay between the germline ends. CDR1 is DFQATT and CDR2 is SNEGSKA in the germline V gene (reference sequence). The CDR3 nucleotides read TGCAGTGCTAGACTACAGGTGAACACTGAAGCTTTCTTT. It translates to CSARLQVNTEAFF.

The chain recombines TRBV20-1 with TRBJ1-3, with D maybe TRBD1 (6 bases). The V and J ends lost 6 bases and 4 bases respectively, with 13 bases between them. This CDR3 region has 13 residues. Germline CDR1 is DFQATT and CDR2 is SNEGSKA (reference sequence). CDR3 protein: CSAIRTVGNTIYF. As DNA, the CDR3 is TGCAGTGCGATAAGGACAGTAGGAAACACCATATATTTT.

This clonotype has only a few counts. The chain has TRBV27 and TRBJ2-3; tentatively, D is TRBD2 (5 bases). The CDR3 length is 13 residues. The germline V and J ends were trimmed by 3 bases and 6 bases, with 10 bases remaining between them. CDR1 is MNHEY, CDR2 SMNVEV, per germline (reference sequence). CDR3 nucleotides: TGTGCCAGCAGTTTTTGGGAGTCGGATACGCAGTATTTT. Encoded protein: CASSFWESDTQYF.

This rearrangement joins TRBV5-1 to TRBJ2-7; TRBD2 agrees at 8 bases. Germline V lookup: CDR1 SGHRS, CDR2 YFSETQ. CDR3 length: 14 amino acids. With 2 bases clipped from V and 2 bases from J, the junction kept 3 bases outside the gene matches. The CDR3 is CASSLAGATYEQYF. DNA of the CDR3: TGCGCCAGCAGCTTAGCGGGAGCAACCTACGAGCAGTACTTC.

About this clonotype itself: One junction end disagrees with the germline gene, perhaps due to a read error. The chain couples TRBV13 to TRBJ2-5; 16 bases agree with TRBD2. The CDR3 sequence is 19 residues long. Germline lookup yields CDR1 PRHDT and CDR2 FYEKMQ (reference sequence). The CDR3 reads CAISLGGTSGRAIGETQYF. CDR3 in DNA: TGTGCCATCAGCCTCGGCGGGACTAGCGGGAGGGCCATTGGAGAGACCCAGTACTTC.

This clonotype turned up a few times. The chain has TRBV6-4 and TRBJ2-1; 9 nucleotides match TRBD2. CDR3 size: 16 residues. CDR1 MRHNA and CDR2 SNTAGT come from the germline V gene. The J segment lost 8 bases and the V segment lost 3 bases, leaving 11 bases of the junction unmatched. CDR3 sequence reads: CASSEERAGGFDEQFF. Written as DNA, the CDR3 is TGTGCCAGCAGTGAAGAAAGAGCGGGAGGATTCGATGAGCAGTTCTTC.

The sample holds a few counts of this clonotype. The chain employs TRBV5-1 and TRBJ2-2; perhaps TRBD2 as D (5 bases). The CDR3 is 14 amino acids. Germline loops: CDR1 SGHRS, CDR2 YFSETQ. The ends were cut back, 1 base at V and 5 bases at J, with 9 bases in the middle. The CDR3 region is CASSLTSRTGELFF. CDR3 in DNA: TGCGCCAGCAGCTTGACTAGTAGAACCGGGGAGCTGTTTTTT.

The chain combines TRBV5-1 with TRBJ1-6, with D perhaps TRBD1 (6 bases). Germline V gene data show CDR1 as SGHRS and CDR2 as YFSETQ. V shed 0 bases and J shed 7 bases, with 11 bases lying between them. The CDR3 runs to 15 residues. The DNA for the CDR3 is TGCGCCAGCAGCTTGGCGGTCCAGGGGAATTCACCCCTCCACTTT. Protein sequence: CASSLAVQGNSPLHF. Variable domain in full (rest from reference TRBV5-1 and TRBJ1-6): KAGVTQTPRYLIKTRGQQVTLSCSPISGHRSVSWYQQTPGQGLQFLFEYFSETQRNKGNFPGRFSGRQFSNSRSEMNVSTLELGDSALYLCASSLAVQGNSPLHFGNGTRLTVT.

V gene TRBV7-2 combines with J gene TRBJ2-1; 9 bases are shared with TRBD2. Germline lookup yields CDR1 SGHTA and CDR2 FQGNSA. V lost 5 bases to trimming and J lost 14 bases; unmatched junction nucleotides: 7. This CDR3 comprises 12 residues. The CDR3 region has the DNA TGTGCCAGCAGCCTAGAGCGGGAGGTGGAGTTCTTC. Translated, it gives CASSLEREVEFF.

The V and J genes are TRBV7-2 and TRBJ1-1; 8 nucleotides match TRBD1. CDR3 length: 15 residues. V was pared by 0 bases and J by 7 bases, with 7 bases of the junction left unmatched. CDR1 SGHTA and CDR2 FQGNSA come from the germline V gene. The CDR3 sequence is CASSLAGGQGREAFF. CDR3 DNA: TGTGCCAGCAGCTTAGCGGGAGGACAGGGCCGTGAAGCTTTCTTT.

This clonotype has a count of ten or more. The gene calls are TRBV7-9 and TRBJ1-1, with D unclear. The CDR3 contains 13 residues. The V and J ends lost 0 bases and 5 bases respectively, with 7 bases between them. Germline V gene sequence: CDR1 SEHNR, CDR2 FQNEAQ (reference sequence). For the CDR3, the DNA is TGTGCCAGCAGCTTAGCCGATAAGACTGAAGCTTTCTTT. This translates into CASSLADKTEAFF.

The CDR3 is CASSIRADSYEQYF. The CDR3 nucleotides read TGCGCCAGCAGCATACGGGCCGACTCCTACGAGCAGTACTTC. V gene TRBV5-1 combines with J gene TRBJ2-7; D not certain. The CDR3 loop spans 14 amino acids. V lost 4 bases and J 0 bases, leaving 11 bases between the germline ends. The germline V gene has CDR1 SGHRS and CDR2 YFSETQ. Looking up the rest from reference TRBV5-1 and TRBJ2-7 gives the full variable domain: KAGVTQTPRYLIKTRGQQVTLSCSPISGHRSVSWYQQTPGQGLQFLFEYFSETQRNKGNFPGRFSGRQFSNSRSEMNVSTLELGDSALYLCASSIRADSYEQYFGPGTRLTVT.

This chain uses TRBV3-1 with TRBJ1-5; D unresolved. The CDR3 totals 14 residues. Germline V gene lookup returns CDR1 LGHDT and CDR2 YNNKEL (reference sequence). V was clipped by 0 bases and J by 9 bases, with 12 bases between them. CDR3: CASSQEYGRRPQHF. For the CDR3, the DNA is TGTGCCAGCAGCCAAGAGTACGGACGGCGGCCCCAGCATTTT.

The sample holds a few counts of this clonotype. The chain combines TRBV29-1 with TRBJ2-2, with unresolved D. This CDR3 has 16 residues. The V gene's germline CDR1 is SQVTM and CDR2 ANQGSEA. Trimming cost V 1 base and J 1 base, with 13 bases left between them. The CDR3 protein is CSVEVGTPGNTGELFF. CDR3 coding DNA: TGCAGCGTTGAAGTTGGAACCCCGGGGAACACCGGGGAGCTGTTTTTT.